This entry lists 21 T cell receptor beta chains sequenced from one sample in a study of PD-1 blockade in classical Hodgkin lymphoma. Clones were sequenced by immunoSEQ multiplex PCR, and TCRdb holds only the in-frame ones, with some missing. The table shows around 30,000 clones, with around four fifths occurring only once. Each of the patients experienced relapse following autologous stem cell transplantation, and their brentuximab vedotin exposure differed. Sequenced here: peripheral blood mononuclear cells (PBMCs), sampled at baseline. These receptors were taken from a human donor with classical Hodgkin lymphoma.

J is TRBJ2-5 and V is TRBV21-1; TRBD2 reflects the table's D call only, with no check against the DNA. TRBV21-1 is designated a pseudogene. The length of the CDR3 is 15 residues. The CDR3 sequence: CASSKAASGDETQYF. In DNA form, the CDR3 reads TGTGCCAGCAGCAAAGCAGCTAGCGGGGACGAGACCCAGTACTTC.

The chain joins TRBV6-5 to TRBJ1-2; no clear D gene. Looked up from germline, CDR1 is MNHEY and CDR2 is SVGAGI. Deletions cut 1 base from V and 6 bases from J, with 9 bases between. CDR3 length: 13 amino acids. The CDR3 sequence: CASSYYAKDGYTF. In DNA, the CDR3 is TGTGCCAGCAGTTACTATGCTAAAGATGGCTACACCTTC.

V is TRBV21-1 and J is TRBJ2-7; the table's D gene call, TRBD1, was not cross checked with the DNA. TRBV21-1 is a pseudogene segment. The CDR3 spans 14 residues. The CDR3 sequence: CASSDPGQGYEQYF. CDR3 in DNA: TGTGCCAGCAGCGACCCGGGACAGGGATACGAGCAGTACTTC.

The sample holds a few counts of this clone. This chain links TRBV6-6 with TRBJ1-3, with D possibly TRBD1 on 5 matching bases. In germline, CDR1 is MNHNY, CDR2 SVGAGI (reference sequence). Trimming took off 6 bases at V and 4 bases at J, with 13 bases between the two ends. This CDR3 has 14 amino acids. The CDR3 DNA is TGTGCCAGCAGCCCACCAGGGCAGGGAAACACCATATATTTT. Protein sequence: CASSPPGQGNTIYF.

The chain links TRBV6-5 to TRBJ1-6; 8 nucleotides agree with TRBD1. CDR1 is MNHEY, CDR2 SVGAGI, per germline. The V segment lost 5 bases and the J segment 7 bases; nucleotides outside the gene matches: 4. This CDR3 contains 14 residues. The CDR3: CASSNDRGNSPLHF. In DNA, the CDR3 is TGTGCCAGCAGTAATGACAGGGGCAATTCACCCCTCCACTTT.

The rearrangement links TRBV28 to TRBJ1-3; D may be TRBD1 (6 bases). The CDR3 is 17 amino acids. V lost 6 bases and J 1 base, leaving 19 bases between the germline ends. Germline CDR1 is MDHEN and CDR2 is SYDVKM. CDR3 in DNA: TGTGCCAGCAGCTCGGGACACCCTGTTTTGTCTGGAAACACCATATATTTT. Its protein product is CASSSGHPVLSGNTIYF.

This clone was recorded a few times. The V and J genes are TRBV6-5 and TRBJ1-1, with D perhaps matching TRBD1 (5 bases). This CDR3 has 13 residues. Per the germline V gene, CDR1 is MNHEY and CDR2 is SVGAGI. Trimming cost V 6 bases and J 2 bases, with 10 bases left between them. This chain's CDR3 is CASRGTGNTEAFF. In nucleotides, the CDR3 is TGTGCCAGCAGGGGGACGGGAAACACTGAAGCTTTCTTT.

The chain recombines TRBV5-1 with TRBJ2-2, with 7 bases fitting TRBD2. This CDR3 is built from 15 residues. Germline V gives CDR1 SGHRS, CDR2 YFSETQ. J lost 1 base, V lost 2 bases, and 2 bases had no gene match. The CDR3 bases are TGCGCCAGCAGCTTAGCGGGGCAGAACACCGGGGAGCTGTTTTTT. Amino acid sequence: CASSLAGQNTGELFF.

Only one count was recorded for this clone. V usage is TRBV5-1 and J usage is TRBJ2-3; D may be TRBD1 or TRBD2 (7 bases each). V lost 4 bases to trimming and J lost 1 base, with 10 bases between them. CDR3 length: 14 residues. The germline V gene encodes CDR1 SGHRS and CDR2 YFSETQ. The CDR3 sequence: CASSPGGGTDTQYF. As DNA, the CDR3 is TGCGCCAGCAGCCCAGGGGGGGGCACAGATACGCAGTATTTT.

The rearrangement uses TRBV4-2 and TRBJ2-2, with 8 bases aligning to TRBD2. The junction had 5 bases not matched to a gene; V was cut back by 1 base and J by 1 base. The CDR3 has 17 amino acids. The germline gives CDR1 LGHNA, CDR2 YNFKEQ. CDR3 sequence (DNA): TGTGCCAGCAGCCAAGGCGCCGGGGGGGAGAACACCGGGGAGCTGTTTTTT. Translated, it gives CASSQGAGGENTGELFF.

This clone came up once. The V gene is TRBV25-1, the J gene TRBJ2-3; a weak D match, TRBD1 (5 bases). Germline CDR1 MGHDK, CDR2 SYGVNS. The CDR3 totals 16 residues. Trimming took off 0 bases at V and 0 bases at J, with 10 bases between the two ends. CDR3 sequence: CASSEYYRTSTDTQYF. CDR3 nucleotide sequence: TGTGCCAGCAGTGAATATTACAGGACGAGCACAGATACGCAGTATTTT.

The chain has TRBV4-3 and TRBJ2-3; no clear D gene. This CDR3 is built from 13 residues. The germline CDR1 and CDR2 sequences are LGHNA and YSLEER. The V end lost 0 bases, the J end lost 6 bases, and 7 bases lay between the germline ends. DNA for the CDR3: TGCGCCAGCAGCCAAGAAATGGGGGATACGCAGTATTTT. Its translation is CASSQEMGDTQYF.

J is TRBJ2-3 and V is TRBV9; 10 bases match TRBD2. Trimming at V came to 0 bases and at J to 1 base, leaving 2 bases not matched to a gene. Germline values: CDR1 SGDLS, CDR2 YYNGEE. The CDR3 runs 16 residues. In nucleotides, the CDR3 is TGTGCCAGCAGCGTAGCCGGGACTAGCGGCACAGATACGCAGTATTTT. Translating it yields CASSVAGTSGTDTQYF.

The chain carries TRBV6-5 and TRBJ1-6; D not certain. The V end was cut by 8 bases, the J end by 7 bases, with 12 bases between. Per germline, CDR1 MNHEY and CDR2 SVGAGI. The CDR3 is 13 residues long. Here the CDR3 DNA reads TGTGCCAGCCTTAGGGATCCAAATTCACCCCTCCACTTT. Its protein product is CASLRDPNSPLHF.

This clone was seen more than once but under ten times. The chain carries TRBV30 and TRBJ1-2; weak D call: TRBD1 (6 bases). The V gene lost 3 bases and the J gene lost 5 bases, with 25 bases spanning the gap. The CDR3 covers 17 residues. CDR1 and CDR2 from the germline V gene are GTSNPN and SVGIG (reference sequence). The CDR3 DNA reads TGTGCCTGGAGGCCCGGCAGGGGCCTTTTCTCTCGTTATGGCTACACCTTC. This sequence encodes CAWRPGRGLFSRYGYTF.

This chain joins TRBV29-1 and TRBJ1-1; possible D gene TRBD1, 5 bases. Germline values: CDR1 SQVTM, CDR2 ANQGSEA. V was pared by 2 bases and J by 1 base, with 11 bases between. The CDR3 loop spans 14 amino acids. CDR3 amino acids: CSVERYGGNTEAFF. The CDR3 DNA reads TGCAGCGTTGAACGGTACGGGGGGAACACTGAAGCTTTCTTT.

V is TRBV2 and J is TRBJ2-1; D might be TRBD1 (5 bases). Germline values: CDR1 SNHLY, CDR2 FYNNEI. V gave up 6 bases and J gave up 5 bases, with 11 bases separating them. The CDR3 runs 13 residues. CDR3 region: CASSTNRNNEQFF. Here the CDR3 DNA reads TGTGCCAGCAGCACCAACAGGAACAATGAGCAGTTCTTC.

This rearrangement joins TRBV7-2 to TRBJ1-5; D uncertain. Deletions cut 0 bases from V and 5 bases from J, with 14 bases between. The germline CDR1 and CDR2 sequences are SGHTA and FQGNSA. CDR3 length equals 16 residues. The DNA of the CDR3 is TGTGCCAGCAGCTTAGCGGCGGGCGACACCTATCAGCCCCAGCATTTT. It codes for CASSLAAGDTYQPQHF.

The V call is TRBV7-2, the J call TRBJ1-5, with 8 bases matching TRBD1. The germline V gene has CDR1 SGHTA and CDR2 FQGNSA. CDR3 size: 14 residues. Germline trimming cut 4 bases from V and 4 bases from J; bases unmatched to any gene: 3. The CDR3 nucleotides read TGTGCCAGCAGCTCCCGACAGGGGAATCAGCCCCAGCATTTT. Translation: CASSSRQGNQPQHF.

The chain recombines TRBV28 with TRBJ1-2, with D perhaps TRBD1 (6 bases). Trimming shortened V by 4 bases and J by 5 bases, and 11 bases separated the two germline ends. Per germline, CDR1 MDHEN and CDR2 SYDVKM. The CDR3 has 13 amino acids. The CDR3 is CASSSGGQYGYTF. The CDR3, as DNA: TGTGCCAGCAGTTCGGGGGGGCAATATGGCTACACCTTC.

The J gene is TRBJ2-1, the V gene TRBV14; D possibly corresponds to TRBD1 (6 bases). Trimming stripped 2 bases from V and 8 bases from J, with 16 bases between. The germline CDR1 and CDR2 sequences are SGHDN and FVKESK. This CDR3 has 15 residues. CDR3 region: CASSQWDAGADEQFF. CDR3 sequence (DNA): TGTGCCAGCAGCCAATGGGACGCAGGGGCCGATGAGCAGTTCTTC.